Presented here are 32 T cell receptor beta chains from one specimen sequenced in a study of OX40 agonist ivuxolimab in advanced cancers. Profiled with immunoSEQ multiplex PCR; TCRdb holds only in-frame clones, not every one. This table holds about 19,000 clones, about two thirds found once. The sequencing used CD4+ or CD8+ T cells sorted from blood, collected in a trial of the OX40 agonist ivuxolimab. The receptors were sampled from an adult with an advanced solid tumor such as melanoma, head and neck, liver or kidney cancer.

This clone is medium-sized. The V and J genes are TRBV18 and TRBJ1-2; D possibly corresponds to TRBD1 (5 bases). This CDR3 has 16 residues. From germline, CDR1 is KGHSH and CDR2 LQKENI. Trimming removed 3 bases at V and 2 bases at J, with 16 bases between. Written as DNA, the CDR3 is TGTGCCAGCTCACCTGAATGGCAGGGAGAAAACTATGGCTACACCTTC. Its protein product is CASSPEWQGENYGYTF.

V usage is TRBV11-2 and J usage is TRBJ1-1; 8 bases align to TRBD1. With 5 bases clipped from V and 1 base from J, the junction kept 3 bases outside the gene matches. This CDR3 comprises 14 residues. Germline lookup yields CDR1 SGHAT and CDR2 FQNNGV. CDR3 loop: CASSGDRGNTEAFF. The CDR3 DNA reads TGTGCCAGCAGCGGCGACAGGGGGAACACTGAAGCTTTCTTT.

The chain links TRBV6-6 to TRBJ2-3, with no clear D. V was trimmed by 2 bases and J by 0 bases, leaving 9 bases between them. CDR1 and CDR2 (germline): MNHNY, SVGAGI (reference sequence). The CDR3 contains 15 residues. The CDR3 loop is CASSYGGSSTDTQYF. CDR3 coding DNA: TGTGCCAGCAGTTACGGCGGATCTAGCACAGATACGCAGTATTTT.

The chain uses TRBV4-1 and TRBJ2-5, with 7 bases lining up with TRBD2. The trim removed 4 bases at V and 5 bases at J, leaving 4 bases unmatched. Germline V gene sequence: CDR1 MGHRA, CDR2 YSYEKL. The CDR3 runs 13 residues. The CDR3 protein is CASSRQAGETQYF. CDR3 DNA sequence: TGCGCCAGCAGCCGACAAGCGGGGGAGACCCAGTACTTC.

The chain employs TRBV9 and TRBJ2-1; 7 bases are a match to TRBD1. Unmatched junction bases numbered 6, after V lost 4 bases and J lost 5 bases. The CDR3 contains 14 residues. The germline V gene encodes CDR1 SGDLS and CDR2 YYNGEE. Here the CDR3 DNA reads TGTGCCAGCAGCCCTTGGGACAGCAACAATGAGCAGTTCTTC. Amino acids: CASSPWDSNNEQFF. The full variable domain, completed using reference TRBV9 and TRBJ2-1, is DSGVTQTPKHLITATGQRVTLRCSPRSGDLSVYWYQQSLDQGLQFLIQYYNGEERAKGNILERFSAQQFPDLHSELNLSSLELGDSALYFCASSPWDSNNEQFFGPGTRLTVL.

The chain has TRBV28 and TRBJ1-1, with D uncertain. V lost 7 bases, J lost 3 bases, and 9 bases lay in between. Germline values: CDR1 MDHEN, CDR2 SYDVKM. This CDR3 region has 12 residues. For the CDR3, the DNA is TGTGCCAGCATGTCCGGGTACACTGAAGCTTTCTTT. As protein: CASMSGYTEAFF.

This chain uses TRBV7-9 with TRBJ1-1, with D unclear. V dropped 1 base and J dropped 7 bases, with 10 bases sitting between them. Germline V gene sequence: CDR1 SEHNR, CDR2 FQNEAQ (reference sequence). The CDR3 runs 13 residues. CDR3 loop: CASSLGEGIEAFF. For the CDR3, the DNA is TGTGCCAGCAGCTTAGGTGAGGGAATTGAAGCTTTCTTT.

This chain connects TRBV10-3 to TRBJ2-7; possibly TRBD1 or TRBD2 for D (5 bases each). V was shortened by 4 bases and J by 1 base, with 11 bases between the two germline ends. The CDR3 contains 14 residues. The V gene's germline CDR1 is ENHRY and CDR2 SYGVKD. DNA of the CDR3: TGTGCCATCAGTGGTGGGACGGGTTCCTACGAGCAGTACTTC. Amino acid sequence: CAISGGTGSYEQYF.

This clone is large. The gene calls are TRBV7-9 and TRBJ2-5, with no clear D. The ends were cut back, 6 bases at V and 5 bases at J, with 13 bases in the middle. CDR1 is SEHNR and CDR2 is FQNEAQ in the germline V gene (reference sequence). CDR3 length equals 13 residues. Here the CDR3 DNA reads TGTGCCAGCAGACCCGTCCTACAGGAGACCCAGTACTTC. This codes for CASRPVLQETQYF.

A few counts support this clone. The chain couples TRBV21-1 to TRBJ1-1; the table calls TRBD1, which could not be checked here. TRBV21-1 is an annotated pseudogene. The CDR3 is 16 amino acids. Here the CDR3 DNA reads TGTGCCAGCAGCAAAGATAGCACAGGGGGGACCACTGAAGCTTTCTTT. Residues: CASSKDSTGGTTEAFF.

This clone was recorded once. V and J are TRBV19 and TRBJ2-3; 7 positions agree with TRBD1. V shed 7 bases, J shed 2 bases, and the junction held 12 bases outside the gene matches. Germline values: CDR1 LNHDA, CDR2 SQIVND (reference sequence). This CDR3 spans 16 amino acids. This CDR3 reads CASTPLGGAPTDTQYF. CDR3 DNA: TGTGCCAGTACCCCCCTAGGGGGCGCCCCCACAGATACGCAGTATTTT. The full variable domain, in which reference TRBV19 and TRBJ2-3 provide the parts outside the CDR3, is DGGITQSPKYLFRKEGQNVTLSCEQNLNHDAMYWYRQDPGQGLRLIYYSQIVNDFQKGDIAEGYSVSREKKESFPLTVTSAQKNPTAFYLCASTPLGGAPTDTQYFGPGTRLTVL.

For this clone: The junction shows a germline mismatch at one end, possibly a read error. Other DNA sequences from this sample encode an identical CDR3 as well. The chain carries TRBV4-1 and TRBJ1-1, with D unresolved. This CDR3 is 14 amino acids long. Germline values: CDR1 MGHRA, CDR2 YSYEKL. As DNA, the CDR3 is TGCGCCAGCAGCGGTCGGGCCCCGAACACTGAAGCTTTCTTC. It encodes CASSGRAPNTEAFF.

This clone was detected a few times. The conserved final phenylalanine or tryptophan is absent from the CDR3, which likely points to a read error. The DNA is left out, because the CDR3 cannot be placed on it with certainty; the CDR3 is given as TCRdb lists it. This chain joins TRBV4-1 and TRBJ1-5. Counting both end residues, the CDR3 totals 8 amino acids. In germline, CDR1 is MGHRA, CDR2 YSYEKL. CDR3 protein: CASSQPGN.

The rearrangement joins TRBV28 to TRBJ2-1; 7 bases line up with TRBD1. The CDR3 runs to 15 residues. V was pared by 3 bases and J by 6 bases, with 8 bases of the junction left unmatched. The germline V gene encodes CDR1 MDHEN and CDR2 SYDVKM. The CDR3 coding sequence is TGTGCCAGCAGTTTTTCAACAGGGGTTGGCAATGAGCAGTTCTTC. Translation gives CASSFSTGVGNEQFF.

The chain uses TRBV7-8 and TRBJ1-3; 8 positions match TRBD1. The germline V gene encodes CDR1 SGHVS and CDR2 FQNEAQ. Losses at the gene ends were 5 bases for V and 4 bases for J; bases not matched to a gene: 4. This CDR3 has 14 residues. The CDR3 nucleotides read TGTGCCAGCAGCCCCGGGACAGGAGGAAACACCATATATTTT. It encodes CASSPGTGGNTIYF.

This clone is termed large. J is TRBJ2-3 and V is TRBV28, with TRBD2 identical over 10 bases. V gave up 7 bases and J gave up 2 bases; unmatched junction bases: 9. This CDR3 region has 16 residues. CDR1 and CDR2 (germline): MDHEN, SYDVKM. CDR3 in amino acids: CASTPTSGGDTDTQYF. The CDR3 nucleotides are TGTGCCAGCACTCCCACGAGCGGGGGGGACACAGATACGCAGTATTTT.

The chain employs TRBV7-6 and TRBJ2-2; D not certain. Germline values: CDR1 SGHVS, CDR2 FNYEAQ. Deletions cut 0 bases from V and 1 base from J, with 3 bases between. The CDR3 runs to 14 residues. CDR3 DNA sequence: TGTGCCAGCAGCTTAGCGGGGAACACCGGGGAGCTGTTTTTT. Protein product: CASSLAGNTGELFF.

The CDR3 DNA reads as TGTGCCAGCAGCTCCGATACGACAGGGGCTGAGCAGTTCTTC. Its protein is CASSSDTTGAEQFF. The V and J genes are TRBV11-2 and TRBJ2-1; TRBD1 agrees at 8 bases. The V gene's germline CDR1 is SGHAT and CDR2 FQNNGV. This CDR3 has 14 amino acids. The junction had 8 bases not matched to a gene; V was cut back by 4 bases and J by 9 bases. The entire variable domain, with the rest obtained from reference TRBV11-2 and TRBJ2-1, is as follows: EAGVAQSPRYKIIEKRQSVAFWCNPISGHATLYWYQQILGQGPKLLIQFQNNGVVDDSQLPKDRFSAERLKGVDSTLKIQPAKLEDSAVYLCASSSDTTGAEQFFGPGTRLTVL.

This clone was detected only a few times. V is TRBV11-3 and J is TRBJ2-1; no clear D gene. V was cut by 5 bases and J by 0 bases, with 11 bases left in between. The CDR3 has 15 amino acids. The germline gives CDR1 SGHNT, CDR2 YENEEA. The CDR3 coding sequence is TGTGCCAGCAGCCAGGACGGTGCCTCCTACAATGAGCAGTTCTTC. Residues: CASSQDGASYNEQFF.

The J gene is TRBJ2-5, the V gene TRBV10-3, with 9 bases fitting TRBD1. V lost 10 bases, J lost 2 bases, and 11 bases stayed unmatched. Germline loops: CDR1 ENHRY, CDR2 SYGVKD. The CDR3 sequence is 15 residues long. The CDR3 sequence is CATQDRGALQETQYF. CDR3 DNA: TGTGCCACCCAGGACAGGGGCGCGTTACAAGAGACCCAGTACTTC.

The V and J genes are TRBV29-1 and TRBJ2-7, with D unclear. CDR1 is SQVTM and CDR2 is ANQGSEA in the germline V gene. The CDR3 spans 14 residues. With 4 bases removed from V and 0 bases from J, the gap between germline ends came to 13 bases. The CDR3 is CSVGAFFPSYEQYF. DNA of the CDR3: TGCAGCGTTGGAGCATTTTTCCCCTCCTACGAGCAGTACTTC.

This chain uses TRBV4-1 with TRBJ2-2; 7 bases align to TRBD1. Germline loops: CDR1 MGHRA, CDR2 YSYEKL. The CDR3 contains 16 residues. V shed 2 bases, J shed 1 base, and the junction held 4 bases outside the gene matches. CDR3 residues: CASSQLRGRNTGELFF. In DNA, the CDR3 is TGCGCCAGCAGCCAACTGAGGGGGCGGAACACCGGGGAGCTGTTTTTT.

V and J are TRBV7-9 and TRBJ2-3, with a weak D call TRBD2 (5 bases). Germline CDR1 reads SEHNR; CDR2 reads FQNEAQ (reference sequence). The CDR3 runs 14 residues. The ends were cut back, 3 bases at V and 4 bases at J, with 11 bases in the middle. In DNA form, the CDR3 reads TGTGCCAGCAGCTTTGGGCTAGCTGCAGATACGCAGTATTTT. Encoded protein: CASSFGLAADTQYF. The entire variable domain, with the rest obtained from reference TRBV7-9 and TRBJ2-3, is as follows: DTGVSQNPRHKITKRGQNVTFRCDPISEHNRLYWYRQTLGQGPEFLTYFQNEAQLEKSRLLSDRFSAERPKGSFSTLEIQRTEQGDSAMYLCASSFGLAADTQYFGPGTRLTVL.

This clone was detected only a few times. The rearrangement uses TRBV6-5 and TRBJ2-5; D perhaps matches TRBD2 (6 bases). CDR3 length equals 14 residues. CDR1 is MNHEY and CDR2 is SVGAGI in the germline V gene. Trimming removed 4 bases at V and 4 bases at J, with 13 bases between. CDR3 protein: CASSWDGRGETQYF. For the CDR3, the DNA is TGTGCCAGCAGTTGGGACGGGCGGGGAGAGACCCAGTACTTC.

This clone was counted only a few times. The gene calls are TRBV4-1 and TRBJ1-5, with D unresolved. The CDR3 loop spans 17 amino acids. CDR1 and CDR2 from the germline V gene are MGHRA and YSYEKL. V shed 0 bases and J shed 0 bases, with 12 bases lying between them. CDR3: CASSQESVLYSNQPQHF. In nucleotides, the CDR3 is TGCGCCAGCAGCCAAGAGTCAGTCCTCTATAGCAATCAGCCCCAGCATTTT.

J is TRBJ2-2 and V is TRBV9, with a tentative D call TRBD1 (6 bases). Germline CDR1 reads SGDLS; CDR2 reads YYNGEE. Trimming took off 3 bases at V and 0 bases at J, with 15 bases between the two ends. The CDR3 consists of 17 residues. The CDR3 loop is CASSGYSDRPNTGELFF. As DNA, the CDR3 is TGTGCCAGCAGCGGGTACTCCGACAGGCCGAACACCGGGGAGCTGTTTTTT.

This rearrangement joins TRBV27 to TRBJ2-1, with D possibly matching TRBD2 (5 bases). The ends were cut back, 3 bases at V and 7 bases at J, with 13 bases in the middle. Germline CDR1 and CDR2: MNHEY and SMNVEV (reference sequence). The CDR3 loop spans 14 amino acids. The CDR3 region has the DNA TGTGCCAGCAGTTTGAGTGGGAGTGGGAATGAGCAGTTCTTC. It is translated as CASSLSGSGNEQFF.

J is TRBJ1-2 and V is TRBV13, with 9 bases matching TRBD1. The length of the CDR3 is 16 residues. V lost 5 bases, J lost 3 bases, and 10 bases stayed unmatched. From germline, CDR1 is PRHDT and CDR2 FYEKMQ (reference sequence). In nucleotides, the CDR3 is TGTGCCAGCAGCGTCCGAGAGACAGGGGGACACTATGGCTACACCTTC. Residues: CASSVRETGGHYGYTF.

Of note for this clone: Other DNA sequences within the sample encode an identical CDR3. V gene TRBV27 combines with J gene TRBJ1-1; D call uncertain. V gave up 11 bases and J gave up 1 base, with 8 bases separating them. This CDR3 region has 11 residues. CDR1 MNHEY and CDR2 SMNVEV come from the germline V gene (reference sequence). CDR3 amino acids: CASHGNTEAFF. The CDR3 nucleotides are TGTGCCTCGCATGGGAACACTGAAGCTTTCTTT.

This sequence joins TRBV6-1 and TRBJ1-2, with D maybe TRBD1 (6 bases). The CDR3 sequence is 15 residues long. Per the germline V gene, CDR1 is MNHNS and CDR2 is SASEGT. V was clipped by 2 bases and J by 0 bases, with 10 bases between them. The CDR3 sequence is CASSERGGANYGYTF. CDR3 in DNA: TGTGCCAGCAGTGAACGAGGGGGAGCTAACTATGGCTACACCTTC.

This chain connects TRBV11-2 to TRBJ1-5; no firm D call. CDR3 length: 13 residues. Germline CDR1 SGHAT, CDR2 FQNNGV. V shed 1 base and J shed 5 bases, with 6 bases lying between them. This CDR3 is CASSLAVDQPQHF. CDR3 nucleotide sequence: TGTGCCAGCAGCTTAGCTGTAGATCAGCCCCAGCATTTT.

V gene TRBV10-3 combines with J gene TRBJ1-1, with D unresolved. Germline V CDR1 and CDR2: ENHRY, SYGVKD. V lost 1 base and J lost 10, with 16 bases in between. The CDR3 has 14 amino acids. CDR3 nucleotide sequence: TGTGCCATCAGTGAGTTGGACCACCTTGGAGTAGCTTTCTTT. It translates to CAISELDHLGVAFF.